Reported below is one T cell receptor beta chain. Its antigen is currently unknown. Only in-frame clones appear in the TCRdb table, and some are missing; sequencing was by immunoSEQ multiplex PCR. The table shows 54,000 or so clones, with approximately 80% occurring only once. This entry is derived from a study of OX40 agonist ivuxolimab in advanced cancers. Study-wide background: A diagnosis of hepatocellular carcinoma, melanoma, renal cell or head and neck cancer was present in dose-escalation patients. Study results and caveats: Expansion of clones was among the lowest in partial responders at 0.1-3.0 mg/kg. Clonal expansion from baseline to week 6 occurred in both CD4+ and CD8+ T cells.

This CDR3 comprises 17 residues. Patients had blood sampled at baseline and again on cycle 4 day 1 and cycle 7 day 1. This receptor was taken from an adult with an advanced solid tumor such as melanoma, head and neck, liver or kidney cancer. The chain links TRBV21-1 to TRBJ2-3; the DNA was not used to check the table's D call, TRBD2. TRBV21-1 is designated a pseudogene. The specimen comprised CD4+ or CD8+ T cells sorted from blood, sampled in a trial of the OX40 agonist ivuxolimab. The CDR3 DNA reads TGTGCCAGCCTACCTGTAGTTCCGGGAGGCCTGAGAGATACGCAGTATTTT. Its protein product is CASLPVVPGGLRDTQYF.